Sequencing of this T cell receptor beta chain was carried out in a study of shared clonotypes between healthy human individuals. For the study at large: Three plates were used per donor for CD4 naive, three for CD4 memory, two for CD8 naive and one for CD8 memory.

Findings of the study overall: With a handful of donors compared, 4.5% to 6.5% of naive CD4 clonotypes were shared.

In the original workflow: Filtering differed since immunoSEQ provided only junctions, with no quality scores. TCRdb's table, derived via immunoSEQ multiplex PCR, lists solely in-frame clones and lacks some. V, J and clone size reflect that table, while D and trimming were determined from the DNA. The sample lists more than 2 million clones, 93% occurring once. The V and J ends lost 3 bases and 4 bases respectively, with 9 bases between them. CDR3 length equals 13 residues. Germline CDR1 reads SQVTM; CDR2 reads ANQGSEA. Terminally differentiated effector memory CD45RA+ cells were excluded by CCR7 positive selection of CD45RO-negative cells. As for this clone: What it binds is not known.

The sequencing sample was made of naive CD8+ T cells from PBMCs. This clonotype originated in a man aged 18 to 30 in good health. Some clones in this sample may be carry-over from other donors' samples. The chain combines TRBV29-1 with TRBJ2-2; weak D call: TRBD2 (6 bases). The CDR3: CSVDPGGTGELFF. DNA for the CDR3: TGCAGCGTTGACCCCGGGGGCACCGGGGAGCTGTTTTTT.